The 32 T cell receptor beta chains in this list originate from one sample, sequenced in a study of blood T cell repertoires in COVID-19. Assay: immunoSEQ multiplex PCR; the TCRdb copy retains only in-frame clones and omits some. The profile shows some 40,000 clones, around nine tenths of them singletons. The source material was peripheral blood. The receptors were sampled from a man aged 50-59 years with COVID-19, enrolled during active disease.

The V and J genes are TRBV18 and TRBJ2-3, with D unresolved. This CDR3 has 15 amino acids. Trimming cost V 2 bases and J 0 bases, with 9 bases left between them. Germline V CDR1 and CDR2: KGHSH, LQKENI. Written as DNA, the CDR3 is TGTGCCAGCTCACCATTAGAACTGAGCACAGATACGCAGTATTTT. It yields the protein CASSPLELSTDTQYF.

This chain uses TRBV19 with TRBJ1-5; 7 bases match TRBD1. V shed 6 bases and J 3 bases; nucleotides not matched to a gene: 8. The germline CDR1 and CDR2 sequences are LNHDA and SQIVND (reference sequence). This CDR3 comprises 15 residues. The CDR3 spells CASSPRGVPNQPQHF. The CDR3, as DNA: TGTGCCAGTAGCCCCAGGGGGGTCCCCAATCAGCCCCAGCATTTT.

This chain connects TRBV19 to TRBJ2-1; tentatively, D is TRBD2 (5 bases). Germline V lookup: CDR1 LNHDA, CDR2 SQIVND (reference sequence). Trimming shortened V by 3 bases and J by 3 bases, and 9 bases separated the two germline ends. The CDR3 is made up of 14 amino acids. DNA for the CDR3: TGTGCCAGTAGTATCGGTAGCGTCTACAATGAGCAGTTCTTC. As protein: CASSIGSVYNEQFF.

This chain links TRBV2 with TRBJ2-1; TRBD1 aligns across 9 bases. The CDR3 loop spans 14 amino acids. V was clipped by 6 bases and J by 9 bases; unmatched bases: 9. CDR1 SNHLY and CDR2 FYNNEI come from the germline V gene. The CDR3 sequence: CASRSGTGFGEQFF. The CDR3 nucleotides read TGTGCCAGCAGATCCGGGACAGGGTTTGGTGAGCAGTTCTTC.

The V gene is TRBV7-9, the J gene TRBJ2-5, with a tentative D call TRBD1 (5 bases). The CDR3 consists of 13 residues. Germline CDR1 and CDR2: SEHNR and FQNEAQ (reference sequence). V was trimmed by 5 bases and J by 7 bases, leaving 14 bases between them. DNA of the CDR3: TGTGCCAGCAGCGCCCAGGGTGAGGCGACCCAGTACTTC. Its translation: CASSAQGEATQYF.

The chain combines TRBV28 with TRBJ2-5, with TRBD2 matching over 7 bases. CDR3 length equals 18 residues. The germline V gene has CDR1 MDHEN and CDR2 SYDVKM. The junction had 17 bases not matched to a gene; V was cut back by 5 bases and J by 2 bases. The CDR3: CASSGSGARGEPQETQYF. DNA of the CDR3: TGTGCCAGCAGTGGGAGCGGGGCCCGAGGGGAGCCTCAAGAGACCCAGTACTTC.

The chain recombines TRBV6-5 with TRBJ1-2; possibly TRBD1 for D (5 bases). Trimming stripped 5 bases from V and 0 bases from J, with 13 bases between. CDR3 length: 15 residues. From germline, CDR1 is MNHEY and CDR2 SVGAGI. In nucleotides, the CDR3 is TGTGCCAGCAGTCTCGACAGTGCCACTAACTATGGCTACACCTTC. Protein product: CASSLDSATNYGYTF.

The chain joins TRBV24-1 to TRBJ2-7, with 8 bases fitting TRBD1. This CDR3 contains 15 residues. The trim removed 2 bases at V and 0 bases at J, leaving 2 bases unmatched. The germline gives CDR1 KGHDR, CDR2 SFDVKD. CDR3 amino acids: CATSDSGTGSYEQYF. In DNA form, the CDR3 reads TGTGCCACCAGTGATTCCGGGACAGGCTCCTACGAGCAGTACTTC.

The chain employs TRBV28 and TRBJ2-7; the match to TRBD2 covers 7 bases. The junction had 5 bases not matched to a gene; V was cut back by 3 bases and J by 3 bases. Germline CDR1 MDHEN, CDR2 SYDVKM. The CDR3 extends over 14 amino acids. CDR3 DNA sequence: TGTGCCAGCAGTTTTGGGCTAGCGGTCTACGAGCAGTACTTC. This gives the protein CASSFGLAVYEQYF.

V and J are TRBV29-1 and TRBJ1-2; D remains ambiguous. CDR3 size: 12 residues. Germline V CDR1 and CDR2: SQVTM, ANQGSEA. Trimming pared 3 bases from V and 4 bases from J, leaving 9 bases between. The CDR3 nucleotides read TGCAGCGTTGATCGTGGGCCCTATGGCTACACCTTC. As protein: CSVDRGPYGYTF.

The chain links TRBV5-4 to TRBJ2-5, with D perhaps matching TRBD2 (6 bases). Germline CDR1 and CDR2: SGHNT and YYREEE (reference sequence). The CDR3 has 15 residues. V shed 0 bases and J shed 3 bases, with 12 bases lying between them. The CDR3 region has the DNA TGTGCCAGCAGCTTGGGCGCGGGGATGGAAGAGACCCAGTACTTC. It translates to CASSLGAGMEETQYF.

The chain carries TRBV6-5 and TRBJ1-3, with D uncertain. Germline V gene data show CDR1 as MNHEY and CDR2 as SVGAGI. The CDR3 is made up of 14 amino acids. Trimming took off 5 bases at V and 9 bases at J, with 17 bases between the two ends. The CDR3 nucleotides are TGTGCCAGCAGTCGCACTGAGCGAGGCGGCACCATATATTTT. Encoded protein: CASSRTERGGTIYF.

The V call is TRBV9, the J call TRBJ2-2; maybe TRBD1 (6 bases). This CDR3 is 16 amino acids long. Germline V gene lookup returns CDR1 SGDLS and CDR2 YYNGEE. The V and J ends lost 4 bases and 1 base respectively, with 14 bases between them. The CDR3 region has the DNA TGTGCCAGCAGCCCCCGGTTGGGACAGAACACCGGGGAGCTGTTTTTT. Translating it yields CASSPRLGQNTGELFF.

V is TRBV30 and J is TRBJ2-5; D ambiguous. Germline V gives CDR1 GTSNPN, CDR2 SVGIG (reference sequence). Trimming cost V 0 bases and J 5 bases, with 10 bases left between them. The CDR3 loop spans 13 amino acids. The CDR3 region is CAWSVLFRETQYF. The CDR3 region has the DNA TGTGCCTGGAGTGTACTGTTTCGGGAGACCCAGTACTTC.

As DNA, the CDR3 is TGTGCCAGCAGCTTAGTAAGAGCCTACAATGAGCAGTTCTTC. Translation gives CASSLVRAYNEQFF. The chain employs TRBV7-8 and TRBJ2-1; D is uncertain. In germline, CDR1 is SGHVS, CDR2 FQNEAQ. This CDR3 is 14 amino acids long. V lost 1 base, J lost 2 bases, and 6 bases lay in between.

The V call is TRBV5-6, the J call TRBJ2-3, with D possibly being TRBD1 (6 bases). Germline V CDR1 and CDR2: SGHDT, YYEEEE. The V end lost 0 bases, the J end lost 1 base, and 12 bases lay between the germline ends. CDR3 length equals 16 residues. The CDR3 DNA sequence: TGTGCCAGCAGCTTGGTTTCGGCAGGGGGCACAGATACGCAGTATTTT. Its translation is CASSLVSAGGTDTQYF.

For the CDR3, the DNA is TGTGCCAGCAGCTTTTCCCCAGGGGTGAACACTGAAGCTTTCTTT. It is translated as CASSFSPGVNTEAFF. This chain links TRBV11-2 with TRBJ1-1; D is perhaps TRBD1 (6 bases). CDR3 length: 15 amino acids. With 3 bases removed from V and 0 bases from J, the gap between germline ends came to 11 bases. CDR1 is SGHAT, CDR2 FQNNGV, per germline.

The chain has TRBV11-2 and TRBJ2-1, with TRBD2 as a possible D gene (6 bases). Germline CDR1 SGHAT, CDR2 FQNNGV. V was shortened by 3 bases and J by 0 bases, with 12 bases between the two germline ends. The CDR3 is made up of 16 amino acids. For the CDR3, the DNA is TGTGCCAGCAGCTTTCCTAGCGCCAGCTCCTACAATGAGCAGTTCTTC. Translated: CASSFPSASSYNEQFF.

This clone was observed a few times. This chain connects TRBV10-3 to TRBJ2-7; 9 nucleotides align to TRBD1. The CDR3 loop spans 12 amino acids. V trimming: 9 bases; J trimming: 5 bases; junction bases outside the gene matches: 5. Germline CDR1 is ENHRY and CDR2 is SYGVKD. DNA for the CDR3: TGTGCCATAGGGACAGGGATGAACGAGCAGTACTTC. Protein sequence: CAIGTGMNEQYF.

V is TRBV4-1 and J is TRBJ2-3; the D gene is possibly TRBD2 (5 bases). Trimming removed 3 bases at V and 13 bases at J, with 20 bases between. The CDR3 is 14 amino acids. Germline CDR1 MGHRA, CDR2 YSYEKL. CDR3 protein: CASSQNPAQRWKYF. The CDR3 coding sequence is TGCGCCAGCAGCCAGAATCCAGCCCAGCGGTGGAAGTATTTT.

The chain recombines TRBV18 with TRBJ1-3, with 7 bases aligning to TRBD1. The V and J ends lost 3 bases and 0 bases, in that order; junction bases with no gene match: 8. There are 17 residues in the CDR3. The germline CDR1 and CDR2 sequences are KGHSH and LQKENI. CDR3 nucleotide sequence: TGTGCCAGCTCACCGAGAACAGGGGAAATCTCTGGAAACACCATATATTTT. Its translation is CASSPRTGEISGNTIYF.

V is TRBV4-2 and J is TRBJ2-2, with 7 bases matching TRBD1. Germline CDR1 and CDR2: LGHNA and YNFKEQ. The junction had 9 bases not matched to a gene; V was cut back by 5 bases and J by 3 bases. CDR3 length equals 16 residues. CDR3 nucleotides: TGTGCCAGCAGCTTAGACAGGGTGTCGGACACCGGGGAGCTGTTTTTT. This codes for CASSLDRVSDTGELFF.

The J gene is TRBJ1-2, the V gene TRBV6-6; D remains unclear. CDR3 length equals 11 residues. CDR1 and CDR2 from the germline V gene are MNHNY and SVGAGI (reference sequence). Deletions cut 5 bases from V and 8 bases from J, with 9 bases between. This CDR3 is CASSAGQGYTF. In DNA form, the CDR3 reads TGTGCCAGCAGTGCGGGCCAGGGCTACACCTTC.

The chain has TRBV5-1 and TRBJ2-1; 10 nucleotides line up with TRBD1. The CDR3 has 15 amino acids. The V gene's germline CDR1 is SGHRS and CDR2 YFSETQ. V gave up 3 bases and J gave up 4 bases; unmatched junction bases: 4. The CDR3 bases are TGCGCCAGCAGCTCGCGACAGGGGGCTTACAATGAGCAGTTCTTC. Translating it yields CASSSRQGAYNEQFF. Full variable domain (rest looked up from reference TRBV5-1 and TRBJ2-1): KAGVTQTPRYLIKTRGQQVTLSCSPISGHRSVSWYQQTPGQGLQFLFEYFSETQRNKGNFPGRFSGRQFSNSRSEMNVSTLELGDSALYLCASSSRQGAYNEQFFGPGTRLTVL.

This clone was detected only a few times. CDR3 coding DNA: TGTGCCAGCTCACCGGGGGGTAATGAAAAACTGTTTTTT. Amino acid sequence: CASSPGGNEKLFF. This chain uses TRBV18 with TRBJ1-4, with a possible D match to TRBD1 (5 bases). The CDR3 is 13 amino acids. The ends were cut back, 3 bases at V and 4 bases at J, with 6 bases in the middle. CDR1 is KGHSH, CDR2 LQKENI, per germline.

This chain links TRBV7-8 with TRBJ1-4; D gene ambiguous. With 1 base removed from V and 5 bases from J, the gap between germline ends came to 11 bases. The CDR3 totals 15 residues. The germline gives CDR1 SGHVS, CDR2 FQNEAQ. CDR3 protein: CASSLGPEWNEKLFF. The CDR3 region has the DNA TGTGCCAGCAGCTTAGGTCCGGAGTGGAATGAAAAACTGTTTTTT.

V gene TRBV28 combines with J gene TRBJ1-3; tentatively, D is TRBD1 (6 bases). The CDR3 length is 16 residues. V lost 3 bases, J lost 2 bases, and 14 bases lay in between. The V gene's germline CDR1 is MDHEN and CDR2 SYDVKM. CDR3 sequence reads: CASSFPAGETGNTIYF. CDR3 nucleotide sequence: TGTGCCAGCAGTTTCCCGGCAGGGGAGACTGGAAACACCATATATTTT. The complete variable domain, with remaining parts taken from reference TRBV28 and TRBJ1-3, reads DVKVTQSSRYLVKRTGEKVFLECVQDMDHENMFWYRQDPGLGLRLIYFSYDVKMKEKGDIPEGYSVSREKKERFSLILESASTNQTSMYLCASSFPAGETGNTIYFGEGSWLTVV.

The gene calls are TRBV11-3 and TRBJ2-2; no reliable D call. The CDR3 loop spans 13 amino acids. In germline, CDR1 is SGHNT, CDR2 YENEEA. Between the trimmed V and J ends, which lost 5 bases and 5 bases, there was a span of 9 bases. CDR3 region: CASSPQTTGELFF. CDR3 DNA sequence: TGTGCCAGCAGCCCGCAAACTACCGGGGAGCTGTTTTTT.

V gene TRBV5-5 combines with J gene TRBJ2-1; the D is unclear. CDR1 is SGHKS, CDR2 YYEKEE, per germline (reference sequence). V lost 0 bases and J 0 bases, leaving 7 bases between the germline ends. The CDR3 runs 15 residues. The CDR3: CASSLVFLSYNEQFF. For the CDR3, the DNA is TGTGCCAGCAGCTTGGTTTTCCTCTCCTACAATGAGCAGTTCTTC.

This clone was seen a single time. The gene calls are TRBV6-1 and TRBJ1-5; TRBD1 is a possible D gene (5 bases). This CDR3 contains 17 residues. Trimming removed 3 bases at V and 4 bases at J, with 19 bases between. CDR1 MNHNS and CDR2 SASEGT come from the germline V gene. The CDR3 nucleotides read TGTGCCAGCAGTGATTTCGGGGGATCAATCCCTAATCAGCCCCAGCATTTT. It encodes CASSDFGGSIPNQPQHF.

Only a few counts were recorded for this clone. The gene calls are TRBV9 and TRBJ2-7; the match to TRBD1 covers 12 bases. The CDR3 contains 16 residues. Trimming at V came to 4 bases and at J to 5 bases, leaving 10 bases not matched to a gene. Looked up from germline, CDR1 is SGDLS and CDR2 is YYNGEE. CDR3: CASSPLLGQGANEQYF. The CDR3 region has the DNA TGTGCCAGCAGCCCGCTATTGGGACAGGGGGCAAACGAGCAGTACTTC.

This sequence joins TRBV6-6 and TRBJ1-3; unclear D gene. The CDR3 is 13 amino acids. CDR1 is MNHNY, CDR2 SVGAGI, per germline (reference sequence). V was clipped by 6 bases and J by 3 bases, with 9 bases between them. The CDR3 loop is CASSLTGGNTIYF. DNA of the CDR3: TGTGCCAGCAGCCTGACGGGTGGAAACACCATATATTTT.